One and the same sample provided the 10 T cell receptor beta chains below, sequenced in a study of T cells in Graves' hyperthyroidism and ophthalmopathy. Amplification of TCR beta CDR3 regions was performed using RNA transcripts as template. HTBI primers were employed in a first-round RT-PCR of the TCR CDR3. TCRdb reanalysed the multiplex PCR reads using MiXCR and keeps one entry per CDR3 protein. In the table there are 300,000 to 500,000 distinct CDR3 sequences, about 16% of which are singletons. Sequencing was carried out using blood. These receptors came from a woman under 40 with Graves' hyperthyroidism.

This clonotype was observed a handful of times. For the CDR3, the DNA is TGTGCCAGCAGTTCGTGGACAGGGGGGAACTCCTACGAGCAGTACTTC. It specifies CASSSWTGGNSYEQYF. J is TRBJ2-7 and V is TRBV27; TRBD1 agrees at 10 bases. Trimming took 4 bases from V and 0 from J; bases not matched to a gene: 6. This CDR3 is built from 16 residues. Germline V gene data show CDR1 as MNHEY and CDR2 as SMNVEV (reference sequence).

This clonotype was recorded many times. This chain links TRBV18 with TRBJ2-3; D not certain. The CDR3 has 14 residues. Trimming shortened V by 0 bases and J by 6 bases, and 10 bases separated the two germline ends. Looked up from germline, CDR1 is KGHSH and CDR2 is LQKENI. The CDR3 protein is CASSPPNLQDTQYF. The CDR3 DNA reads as TGTGCCAGCTCACCACCAAATTTACAGGATACGCAGTATTTT.

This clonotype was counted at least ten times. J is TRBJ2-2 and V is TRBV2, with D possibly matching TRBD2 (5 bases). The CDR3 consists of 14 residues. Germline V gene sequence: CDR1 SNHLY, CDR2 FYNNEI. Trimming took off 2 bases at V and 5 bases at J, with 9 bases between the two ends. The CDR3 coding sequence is TGTGCCAGCAGTGAATCGCGCGGGACCGGGGAGCTGTTTTTT. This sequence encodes CASSESRGTGELFF.

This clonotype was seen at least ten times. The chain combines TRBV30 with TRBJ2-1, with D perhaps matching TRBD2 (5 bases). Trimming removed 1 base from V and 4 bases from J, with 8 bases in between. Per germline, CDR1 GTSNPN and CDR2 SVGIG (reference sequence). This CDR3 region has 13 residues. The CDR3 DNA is TGTGCCTGGAGTGGAGGGCGTTACAATGAGCAGTTCTTC. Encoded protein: CAWSGGRYNEQFF.

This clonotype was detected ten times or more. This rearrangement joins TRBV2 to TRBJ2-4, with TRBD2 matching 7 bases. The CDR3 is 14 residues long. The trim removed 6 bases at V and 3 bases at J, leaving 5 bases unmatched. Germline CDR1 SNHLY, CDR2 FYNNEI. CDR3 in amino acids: CASSELAIKNIQYF. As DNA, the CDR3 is TGTGCCAGCAGCGAACTAGCGATCAAAAACATTCAGTACTTC.

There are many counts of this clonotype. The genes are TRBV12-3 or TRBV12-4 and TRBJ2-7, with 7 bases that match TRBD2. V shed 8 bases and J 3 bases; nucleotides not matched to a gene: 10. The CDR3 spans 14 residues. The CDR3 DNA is TGTGCCAGCCAAGCGGGGAGCCGTTACTACGAGCAGTACTTC. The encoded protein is CASQAGSRYYEQYF.

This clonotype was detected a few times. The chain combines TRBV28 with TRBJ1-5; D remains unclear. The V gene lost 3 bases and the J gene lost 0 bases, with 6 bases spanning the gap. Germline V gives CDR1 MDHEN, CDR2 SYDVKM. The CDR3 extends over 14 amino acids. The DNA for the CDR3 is TGTGCCAGCAGTTTCGGGTATAGCAATCAGCCCCAGCATTTT. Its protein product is CASSFGYSNQPQHF.

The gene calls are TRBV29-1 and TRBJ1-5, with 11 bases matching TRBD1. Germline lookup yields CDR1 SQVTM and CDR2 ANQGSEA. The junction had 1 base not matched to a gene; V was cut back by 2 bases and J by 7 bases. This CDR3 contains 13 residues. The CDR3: CSVERDRGQPQHF. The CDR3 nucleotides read TGCAGCGTTGAAAGGGACAGGGGGCAGCCCCAGCATTTT.

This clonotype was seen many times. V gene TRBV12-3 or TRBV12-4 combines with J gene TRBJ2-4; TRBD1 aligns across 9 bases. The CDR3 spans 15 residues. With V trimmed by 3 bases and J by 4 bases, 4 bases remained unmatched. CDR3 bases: TGTGCCAGCAGTTTCTCGGGACAGGGTAAAAACATTCAGTACTTC. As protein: CASSFSGQGKNIQYF.

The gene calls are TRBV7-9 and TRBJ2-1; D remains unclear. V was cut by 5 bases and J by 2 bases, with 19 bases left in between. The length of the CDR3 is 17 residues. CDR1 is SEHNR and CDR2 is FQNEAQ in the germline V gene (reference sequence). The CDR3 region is CASSTRATGPAYNEQFF. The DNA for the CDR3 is TGTGCCAGCAGCACACGGGCGACCGGACCGGCCTACAATGAGCAGTTCTTC.